These 26 T cell receptor beta chains were all obtained from the same sample, sequenced in a study of low-dose radiotherapy and immunotherapy resistance in tumors. The time point was: before trial treatment. Alpha- and beta-chain coverage of first-strand cDNA came from TRAV- and TRBV-specific primers. Using a constant-region primer together with a V-primer adapter, TCRs were subjected to roughly 20 PCR cycles of amplification. TCRdb analysed the reads with MiXCR anew, one entry per CDR3 protein. Counted here are roughly 54,000 distinct CDR3 sequences, less than 25% occurring once; the ten biggest clones make up around 6%. The starting material was PBMCs, obtained before treatment. These receptors were taken from a male donor with prostate cancer.

This clonotype was counted between two and nine times. The chain couples TRBV27 to TRBJ1-1; D gene unclear. The V gene's germline CDR1 is MNHEY and CDR2 SMNVEV (reference sequence). This CDR3 spans 14 amino acids. The V gene lost 3 bases and the J gene lost 1 base, with 9 bases spanning the gap. The CDR3 DNA is TGTGCCAGCAGTTTGGCGTGGGGGAACACTGAAGCTTTCTTT. Translation: CASSLAWGNTEAFF.

Ten or more counts support this clonotype. The chain links TRBV5-4 to TRBJ2-2, with D unclear. V was clipped by 4 bases and J by 2 bases, with 18 bases between them. The CDR3 contains 17 residues. Germline lookup yields CDR1 SGHNT and CDR2 YYREEE (reference sequence). This chain's CDR3 is CASSPPRSQTNTGELFF. The CDR3 DNA sequence: TGTGCCAGCAGCCCTCCCCGATCTCAGACAAACACCGGGGAGCTGTTTTTT.

This clonotype was recorded at least ten times. This chain joins TRBV12-3 or TRBV12-4 and TRBJ1-1, with D unclear. V was clipped by 5 bases and J by 3 bases, with 7 bases between them. This CDR3 has 12 amino acids. The CDR3 spells CASSLRDTEAFF. CDR3 DNA: TGTGCCAGCAGTCTACGGGACACTGAAGCTTTCTTT.

This clonotype was seen at least ten times. This chain connects TRBV14 to TRBJ2-2, with D possibly matching TRBD2 (6 bases). V gave up 1 base and J gave up 6 bases, with 9 bases separating them. The CDR3 is 14 residues long. The germline V gene has CDR1 SGHDN and CDR2 FVKESK. CDR3 sequence reads: CASSQGTTPGELFF. The CDR3 DNA reads TGTGCCAGCAGCCAAGGGACTACCCCCGGGGAGCTGTTTTTT.

This clonotype was found many times. The V and J genes are TRBV27 and TRBJ2-7; 7 bases align to TRBD1. Per germline, CDR1 MNHEY and CDR2 SMNVEV (reference sequence). This CDR3 has 14 residues. Unmatched junction bases numbered 5, after V lost 5 bases and J lost 1 base. CDR3 sequence: CASSARQGSYEQYF. Here the CDR3 DNA reads TGTGCCAGCAGTGCGCGACAGGGATCCTACGAGCAGTACTTC.

This clonotype was counted at least ten times. CDR3 coding DNA: TGTGCCAGCAGCAGCCAAAGAGTCCTGTTTTTT. This codes for CASSSQRVLFF. The chain recombines TRBV7-9 with TRBJ1-4; D is ambiguous. CDR1 and CDR2 (germline): SEHNR, FQNEAQ (reference sequence). The CDR3 totals 11 residues. The V gene lost 5 bases and the J gene lost 14 bases, with 12 bases spanning the gap.

The table lists this clonotype with many counts. The chain is built from TRBV5-1 and TRBJ2-5; 11 nucleotides align to TRBD2. The CDR3 runs 15 residues. Trimming took 0 bases from V and 4 from J; bases not matched to a gene: 2. Per the germline V gene, CDR1 is SGHRS and CDR2 is YFSETQ. The DNA for the CDR3 is TGCGCCAGCAGCTTGGGCACTAGCGGGGGAGAGACCCAGTACTTC. Translating it yields CASSLGTSGGETQYF. The whole variable domain, remainder taken from reference TRBV5-1 and TRBJ2-5, is KAGVTQTPRYLIKTRGQQVTLSCSPISGHRSVSWYQQTPGQGLQFLFEYFSETQRNKGNFPGRFSGRQFSNSRSEMNVSTLELGDSALYLCASSLGTSGGETQYFGPGTRLLVL.

The gene calls are TRBV5-4 and TRBJ2-5; D might be TRBD1 (6 bases). Trimming cost V 2 bases and J 6 bases, with 14 bases left between them. In germline, CDR1 is SGHNT, CDR2 YYREEE (reference sequence). The CDR3 has 14 amino acids. CDR3 in amino acids: CASSLEEGDKTQYF. The CDR3 bases are TGTGCCAGCAGCTTAGAAGAGGGGGACAAGACCCAGTACTTC.

The chain has TRBV5-1 and TRBJ1-6, with TRBD1 matching 9 bases. The germline gives CDR1 SGHRS, CDR2 YFSETQ. This CDR3 is 15 amino acids long. V was pared by 4 bases and J by 7 bases, with 6 bases of the junction left unmatched. The CDR3 loop is CASSAGTGKNSPLHF. The CDR3 region has the DNA TGCGCCAGCAGCGCAGGGACAGGGAAAAATTCACCCCTCCACTTT.

To note about this clonotype: A much larger clone differs by one base, so this may be a read error. CDR3 bases: TGTGCCAGCAGCTTAAAGGTTTCGAGGGGGGACACAGATACGCGGTATTTT. It translates to CASSLKVSRGDTDTRYF. The chain has TRBV7-2 and TRBJ2-3, with D perhaps TRBD1 or TRBD2 (6 bases each). Germline values: CDR1 SGHTA, CDR2 FQGNSA. This CDR3 is built from 17 residues.

The chain carries TRBV12-3 or TRBV12-4 and TRBJ2-1; 15 bases line up with TRBD2. The ends lost 7 bases at V and 4 bases at J; junction bases unmatched: 8. The CDR3 has 17 amino acids. The CDR3 protein is CASTSGLAGGMYNEQFF. The CDR3 DNA reads TGTGCCAGCACTTCAGGACTAGCGGGAGGGATGTACAATGAGCAGTTCTTC.

This clonotype has at least ten counts. The chain couples TRBV2 to TRBJ1-5, with 7 bases aligning to TRBD1. J lost 5 bases, V lost 6 bases, and 13 bases had no gene match. The CDR3 is 16 residues long. Germline V gene lookup returns CDR1 SNHLY and CDR2 FYNNEI. CDR3 nucleotides: TGTGCCAGCAGGGCCCCCCCCACAGGGGCAGATCAGCCCCAGCATTTT. This translates into CASRAPPTGADQPQHF.

This clonotype was recorded at least ten times. The chain carries TRBV12-3 or TRBV12-4 and TRBJ2-3, with D maybe TRBD1 (5 bases). Trimming stripped 6 bases from V and 3 bases from J, with 13 bases between. The length of the CDR3 is 14 residues. For the CDR3, the DNA is TGTGCCAGCAGGCTAGACAGAATGACAGATACGCAGTATTTT. It yields the protein CASRLDRMTDTQYF.

This chain uses TRBV5-1 with TRBJ2-3; 10 nucleotides line up with TRBD1. The CDR3 covers 16 residues. J was trimmed by 6 bases and V by 4 bases; bases with no gene match: 11. The germline V gene has CDR1 SGHRS and CDR2 YFSETQ. The CDR3 reads CASSPADRGPPDTQYF. CDR3 coding DNA: TGCGCCAGCAGCCCGGCAGACAGGGGGCCCCCCGATACGCAGTATTTT.

The rearrangement links TRBV5-5 to TRBJ2-7; TRBD1 matches 7 bases. Germline V CDR1 and CDR2: SGHKS, YYEKEE (reference sequence). The CDR3 totals 15 residues. V lost 5 bases and J lost 3; bases outside the gene matches: 11. CDR3: CASRPTGTESYEQYF. CDR3 DNA: TGTGCCAGCAGACCGACCGGGACAGAAAGCTACGAGCAGTACTTC.

This chain connects TRBV28 to TRBJ2-7; no definite D call. CDR1 MDHEN and CDR2 SYDVKM come from the germline V gene. Trimming took off 7 bases at V and 2 bases at J, with 9 bases between the two ends. There are 12 residues in the CDR3. The CDR3 DNA reads as TGTGCCAGCATCGGCCGTGCCTACGAGCAGTACTTC. Residues: CASIGRAYEQYF.

This clonotype was counted many times. This chain joins TRBV5-1 and TRBJ2-7, with D possibly matching TRBD2 (5 bases). Germline CDR1 SGHRS, CDR2 YFSETQ. CDR3 length equals 15 residues. The ends were cut back, 4 bases at V and 1 base at J, with 15 bases in the middle. CDR3: CASSRNQPGSYEQYF. Here the CDR3 DNA reads TGCGCCAGCAGCAGGAATCAACCGGGATCCTACGAGCAGTACTTC.

This clonotype was seen ten or more times. The chain recombines TRBV5-1 with TRBJ2-6; 7 positions agree with TRBD2. From germline, CDR1 is SGHRS and CDR2 YFSETQ. The CDR3 extends over 18 amino acids. The V and J ends lost 0 bases and 1 base, in that order; junction bases with no gene match: 7. CDR3 protein: CASSLDLGEGSGANVLTF. CDR3 DNA: TGCGCCAGCAGCTTGGATTTAGGGGAGGGATCTGGGGCCAACGTCCTGACTTTC.

Notes on this clonotype: This may be a read error, as it is one base from a much larger clone. The CDR3 region is CVSSFGLTGTGELFF. DNA for the CDR3: TGTGTCAGCAGCTTTGGTTTAACGGGGACCGGGGAGCTGTTTTTT. The chain employs TRBV7-9 and TRBJ2-2; D is perhaps TRBD2 (5 bases). In germline, CDR1 is SEHNR, CDR2 FQNEAQ (reference sequence). The CDR3 contains 15 residues.

The sample holds one count of this clonotype. For the CDR3, the DNA is TGTGCCAGCCTCCTAGCGGGGCTACACTACGAGCAGTACTTC. Translating it yields CASLLAGLHYEQYF. V is TRBV6-5 and J is TRBJ2-7; 9 nucleotides agree with TRBD2. Trimming took 8 bases from V and 3 from J; bases not matched to a gene: 8. Germline V gene sequence: CDR1 MNHEY, CDR2 SVGAGI. The CDR3 runs 14 residues.

This clonotype has a count of ten or more. V gene TRBV24-1 combines with J gene TRBJ2-6; 7 bases are shared with TRBD1. The germline V gene has CDR1 KGHDR and CDR2 SFDVKD. CDR3 size: 19 residues. The V segment lost 3 bases and the J segment 0 bases; nucleotides outside the gene matches: 10. The CDR3 DNA follows: TGTGCCACCAGTGATGCCGCCGGGACAGTCTCCTCTGGGGCCAACGTCCTGACTTTC. As protein: CATSDAAGTVSSGANVLTF.

Ten or more counts support this clonotype. J is TRBJ2-2 and V is TRBV12-3 or TRBV12-4; no clear D. The CDR3 is made up of 16 amino acids. Deletions cut 7 bases from V and 5 bases from J, with 20 bases between. The CDR3 protein is CASTPVARARTGELFF. In DNA, the CDR3 is TGTGCCAGCACCCCTGTCGCTAGGGCGCGGACCGGGGAGCTGTTTTTT.

This clonotype showed up just once. The J gene is TRBJ2-2, the V gene TRBV14; D unresolved. The germline gives CDR1 SGHDN, CDR2 FVKESK. The ends were cut back, 1 base at V and 3 bases at J, with 6 bases in the middle. The CDR3 runs to 14 residues. The DNA of the CDR3 is TGTGCCAGCAGCCAAGGACGGTACACCGGGGAGCTGTTTTTT. Protein sequence: CASSQGRYTGELFF.

This clonotype came up many times. This chain connects TRBV18 to TRBJ2-1, with 10 bases fitting TRBD2. V shed 2 bases, J shed 4 bases, and the junction held 2 bases outside the gene matches. Germline V lookup: CDR1 KGHSH, CDR2 LQKENI. The CDR3 has 15 residues. CDR3 nucleotide sequence: TGTGCCAGCTCACCATCAGCGGGAGGGTACAATGAGCAGTTCTTC. Translating it yields CASSPSAGGYNEQFF.

Ten or more counts support this clonotype. A read error is possible here, since a much larger clone lies one base away. This chain connects TRBV19 to TRBJ1-2; 10 bases match TRBD1. The J segment lost 2 bases and the V segment lost 5 bases, leaving 5 bases of the junction unmatched. Germline V CDR1 and CDR2: LNHDA, SQIVND (reference sequence). The CDR3 has 15 amino acids. CDR3 residues: CASSSQTGGNYGYTF. CDR3 coding DNA: TGTGCCAGTAGTTCCCAGACAGGGGGCAACTATGGCTACACCTTC. Together with reference TRBV19 and TRBJ1-2, the CDR3 gives the full variable domain: DGGITQSPKYLFRKEGQNVTLSCEQNLNHDAMYWYRQDPGQGLRLIYYSQIVNDFQKGDIAEGYSVSREKKESFPLTVTSAQKNPTAFYLCASSSQTGGNYGYTFGSGTRLTVV.

Ten or more counts support this clonotype. V is TRBV20-1 and J is TRBJ2-1; 7 bases agree with TRBD1. Unmatched junction bases numbered 8, after V lost 2 bases and J lost 4 bases. CDR3 length: 15 residues. From germline, CDR1 is DFQATT and CDR2 SNEGSKA (reference sequence). The CDR3 region has the DNA TGCAGTGCTAGATTCCAAAACAGGGGTTACAATGAGCAGTTCTTC. It is translated as CSARFQNRGYNEQFF.